This passage covers 30 T cell receptor beta chains from one sample sequenced in a study of CD8+ T cells in alopecia areata. RNA was extracted and reverse transcribed into cDNA as the sequencing template. Produced via immunoSEQ multiplex PCR; TCRdb's table is partial and in-frame only. Among around 180,000 clones listed, less than 70% were seen once. Specified treatment: oral pan-JAK inhibitor, 5-10 mg twice daily. Sequencing was performed on CD4+ T cells sorted from blood, taken around week 50, from a patient treated with tofacitinib. The receptors were gathered from a human donor with alopecia areata.

The V and J genes are TRBV29-1 and TRBJ1-2, with D perhaps matching TRBD1 (6 bases). The germline V and J ends were trimmed by 4 bases and 2 bases, with 8 bases remaining between them. Per the germline V gene, CDR1 is SQVTM and CDR2 is ANQGSEA. The CDR3 totals 12 residues. CDR3: CSVADRNYGYTF. CDR3 bases: TGCAGCGTTGCCGACAGGAACTATGGCTACACCTTC. The full variable domain, with the rest looked up from reference TRBV29-1 and TRBJ1-2, is SAVISQKPSRDICQRGTSLTIQCQVDSQVTMMFWYRQQPGQSLTLIATANQGSEATYESGFVIDKFPISRPNLTFSTLTVSNMSPEDSSIYLCSVADRNYGYTFGSGTRLTVV.

This clone occurred a few times. The chain combines TRBV18 with TRBJ2-7, with a tentative D call TRBD2 (5 bases). V was pared by 3 bases and J by 0 bases, with 15 bases between. The CDR3 totals 16 residues. From germline, CDR1 is KGHSH and CDR2 LQKENI. DNA for the CDR3: TGTGCCAGCTCACCTCAGGCGGGCAAAAGCTCCTACGAGCAGTACTTC. Protein product: CASSPQAGKSSYEQYF.

V and J are TRBV30 and TRBJ1-2; a possible D gene is TRBD1 (5 bases). The CDR3 has 11 residues. Germline CDR1 GTSNPN, CDR2 SVGIG (reference sequence). Trimming left V 5 bases short and J 3 bases short, with 7 bases between. The DNA for the CDR3 is TGTGCCTGGGTGACAGACTATGGCTACACCTTC. Its translation is CAWVTDYGYTF.

The chain links TRBV2 to TRBJ2-7; TRBD2 might be the D (5 bases). Germline V gives CDR1 SNHLY, CDR2 FYNNEI. Trimming shortened V by 5 bases and J by 3 bases, and 11 bases separated the two germline ends. This CDR3 has 13 residues. The CDR3 sequence: CASSLNSGYEQYF. The CDR3 nucleotides read TGTGCCAGCAGTTTAAACAGCGGCTACGAGCAGTACTTC. The full variable domain, in which reference TRBV2 and TRBJ2-7 provide the parts outside the CDR3, is EPEVTQTPSHQVTQMGQEVILRCVPISNHLYFYWYRQILGQKVEFLVSFYNNEISEKSEIFDDQFSVERPDGSNFTLKIRSTKLEDSAMYFCASSLNSGYEQYFGPGTRLTVT.

The rearrangement links TRBV29-1 to TRBJ1-1; a weak D match, TRBD1 (6 bases). V was pared by 7 bases and J by 0 bases, with 15 bases between. CDR3 size: 14 residues. Germline V gene sequence: CDR1 SQVTM, CDR2 ANQGSEA. This CDR3 is CSEIRQEMNTEAFF. As DNA, the CDR3 is TGCAGCGAGATCAGACAGGAGATGAACACTGAAGCTTTCTTT.

This sequence joins TRBV28 and TRBJ1-2; 10 positions agree with TRBD1. Germline loops: CDR1 MDHEN, CDR2 SYDVKM. V shed 5 bases, J shed 4 bases, and the junction held 4 bases outside the gene matches. The CDR3 runs 14 residues. In DNA form, the CDR3 reads TGTGCCAGCAGTCCCGGGACAGGGGTCTATGGCTACACCTTC. Amino acid sequence: CASSPGTGVYGYTF.

In DNA form, the CDR3 reads TGTGCCAGCAGCTCCGGGACAGTTACTGAAGCTTTCTTT. Its protein product is CASSSGTVTEAFF. The rearrangement links TRBV7-6 to TRBJ1-1; 7 nucleotides agree with TRBD1. CDR3 length: 13 amino acids. In germline, CDR1 is SGHVS, CDR2 FNYEAQ. Unmatched junction bases numbered 4, after V lost 4 bases and J lost 5 bases.

The V and J genes are TRBV29-1 and TRBJ1-5, with a tentative D call TRBD1 (5 bases). The germline gives CDR1 SQVTM, CDR2 ANQGSEA. The CDR3 covers 16 residues. Trimming shortened V by 3 bases and J by 7 bases, and 22 bases separated the two germline ends. CDR3 DNA sequence: TGCAGCGTTGAGTCTCTCGCAGGGAGGGTTCCCCAGCCCCAGCATTTT. Residues: CSVESLAGRVPQPQHF.

The V gene is TRBV6-4, the J gene TRBJ2-1, with a tentative D call TRBD1 (6 bases). The germline V gene has CDR1 MRHNA and CDR2 SNTAGT. V gave up 11 bases and J gave up 7 bases, with 12 bases separating them. The CDR3 contains 11 residues. The CDR3 spells CAHTQGNEQFF. The CDR3 coding sequence is TGTGCCCACACCCAGGGGAATGAGCAGTTCTTC.

The V gene is TRBV7-7, the J gene TRBJ2-3, with TRBD2 matching over 8 bases. Looked up from germline, CDR1 is SSHAT and CDR2 is FNYEAQ (reference sequence). With V trimmed by 5 bases and J by 2 bases, 3 bases remained unmatched. This CDR3 has 14 residues. CDR3 DNA sequence: TGTGCCAGCAGCCGGGGGGGCTACACAGATACGCAGTATTTT. It yields the protein CASSRGGYTDTQYF.

The chain uses TRBV30 and TRBJ1-2; possibly TRBD1 for D (5 bases). This CDR3 has 12 residues. Germline V gene lookup returns CDR1 GTSNPN and CDR2 SVGIG (reference sequence). Trimming stripped 4 bases from V and 3 bases from J, with 9 bases between. CDR3: CAWNKGDYGYTF. Here the CDR3 DNA reads TGTGCCTGGAATAAAGGGGACTATGGCTACACCTTC. Full variable domain (remainder filled in from reference TRBV30 and TRBJ1-2): SQTIHQWPATLVQPVGSPLSLECTVEGTSNPNLYWYRQAAGRGLQLLFYSVGIGQISSEVPQNLSASRPQDRQFILSSKKLLLSDSGFYLCAWNKGDYGYTFGSGTRLTVV.

This sequence joins TRBV5-6 and TRBJ1-5; weak D call: TRBD1 (6 bases). Between the trimmed V and J ends, which lost 4 bases and 5 bases, there was a span of 13 bases. The CDR3 runs to 14 residues. Per the germline V gene, CDR1 is SGHDT and CDR2 is YYEEEE. CDR3 sequence: CASSVGTYDQPQHF. DNA for the CDR3: TGTGCCAGCAGCGTCGGGACATATGATCAGCCCCAGCATTTT.

Only a few counts were recorded for this clone. This chain links TRBV2 with TRBJ2-1; perhaps TRBD1 as D (5 bases). The germline V and J ends were trimmed by 8 bases and 8 bases, with 13 bases remaining between them. CDR3 size: 12 residues. Germline CDR1 and CDR2: SNHLY and FYNNEI. The CDR3 nucleotides read TGTGCCAGCGGGCGAGGCAGGGATGAGCAGTTCTTC. Residues: CASGRGRDEQFF.

This clone was detected only a few times. V and J are TRBV15 and TRBJ2-3; D unclear. Trimming removed 4 bases at V and 5 bases at J, with 7 bases between. This CDR3 spans 12 amino acids. CDR1 LNHNV and CDR2 YYDKDF come from the germline V gene (reference sequence). The CDR3 here is CATSTLLDTQYF. The CDR3 DNA sequence: TGTGCCACCAGCACATTGCTAGATACGCAGTATTTT.

The chain carries TRBV7-9 and TRBJ2-7; D perhaps matches TRBD1 (6 bases). The germline gives CDR1 SEHNR, CDR2 FQNEAQ (reference sequence). Trimming shortened V by 4 bases and J by 6 bases, and 10 bases separated the two germline ends. The CDR3 runs to 12 residues. The CDR3 DNA reads TGTGCCAGCAGCTCCTCCAGGGGCGAGCAGTACTTC. This codes for CASSSSRGEQYF.

The rearrangement links TRBV9 to TRBJ2-3; D is ambiguous. The CDR3 is 16 residues long. V dropped 0 bases and J dropped 4 bases, with 15 bases sitting between them. From germline, CDR1 is SGDLS and CDR2 YYNGEE. CDR3 nucleotides: TGTGCCAGCAGCGTAGGCGGAGCTAGGCAGTCAGATACGCAGTATTTT. Protein sequence: CASSVGGARQSDTQYF. Full variable domain (outside the CDR3, taken from reference TRBV9 and TRBJ2-3): DSGVTQTPKHLITATGQRVTLRCSPRSGDLSVYWYQQSLDQGLQFLIQYYNGEERAKGNILERFSAQQFPDLHSELNLSSLELGDSALYFCASSVGGARQSDTQYFGPGTRLTVL.

The chain links TRBV5-1 to TRBJ1-2; D call uncertain. The germline V gene encodes CDR1 SGHRS and CDR2 YFSETQ. The CDR3 has 12 amino acids. V lost 2 bases and J 6 bases, leaving 8 bases between the germline ends. The CDR3 bases are TGCGCCAGCAGCTTTGACACAGATGGCTACACCTTC. Its translation: CASSFDTDGYTF.

This clone occurred many times. The chain combines TRBV7-2 with TRBJ2-5; the D is unclear. Germline CDR1 SGHTA, CDR2 FQGNSA. V dropped 1 base and J dropped 3 bases, with 9 bases sitting between them. There are 14 residues in the CDR3. The CDR3 DNA reads TGTGCCAGCAGCTTAGGTACAGCGAAAGAGACCCAGTACTTC. This codes for CASSLGTAKETQYF.

The V call is TRBV7-2, the J call TRBJ1-5; D not resolved. The V end lost 4 bases, the J end lost 3 bases, and 13 bases lay between the germline ends. The CDR3 has 15 residues. The germline CDR1 and CDR2 sequences are SGHTA and FQGNSA. The DNA for the CDR3 is TGTGCCAGCAGCTCTACCTTGATCCCCAATCAGCCCCAGCATTTT. This codes for CASSSTLIPNQPQHF.

This clone was counted between two and nine times. The gene calls are TRBV29-1 and TRBJ2-7; a weak D match, TRBD1 (7 bases). Germline V gene data show CDR1 as SQVTM and CDR2 as ANQGSEA. The CDR3 runs 15 residues. V was shortened by 5 bases and J by 6 bases, with 23 bases between the two germline ends. CDR3: CSVPVQGGSEGEQYF. DNA of the CDR3: TGCAGCGTTCCCGTCCAGGGGGGATCTGAGGGCGAGCAGTACTTC.

The rearrangement joins TRBV6-5 to TRBJ1-6; D not certain. The CDR3 runs to 14 residues. Germline CDR1 and CDR2: MNHEY and SVGAGI. The ends were cut back, 4 bases at V and 7 bases at J, with 11 bases in the middle. This CDR3 is CASSSAAQNSPLHF. The DNA for the CDR3 is TGTGCCAGCAGTTCTGCAGCCCAAAATTCACCCCTCCACTTT.

This chain uses TRBV29-1 with TRBJ2-7; 9 bases agree with TRBD1. The CDR3 length is 15 residues. V lost 6 bases to trimming and J lost 0 bases; unmatched junction nucleotides: 9. Germline CDR1 is SQVTM and CDR2 is ANQGSEA. CDR3 DNA sequence: TGCAGCGTCGCCGGCGGGACAGGGAACTCCTACGAGCAGTACTTC. Protein product: CSVAGGTGNSYEQYF.

The chain couples TRBV30 to TRBJ2-5; weak D call: TRBD1 (5 bases). CDR1 is GTSNPN and CDR2 is SVGIG in the germline V gene (reference sequence). The CDR3 extends over 14 amino acids. Trimming removed 1 base from V and 5 bases from J, with 14 bases in between. CDR3 in amino acids: CAWSAAGMVETQYF. CDR3 in DNA: TGTGCCTGGAGTGCGGCAGGGATGGTGGAGACCCAGTACTTC.

In this sample, this clone turned up a few times. J is TRBJ2-2 and V is TRBV18, with a weak D call TRBD2 (5 bases). The ends were cut back, 2 bases at V and 4 bases at J, with 11 bases in the middle. Germline V gene data show CDR1 as KGHSH and CDR2 as LQKENI. This CDR3 comprises 15 residues. The DNA of the CDR3 is TGTGCCAGCTCACCAGAGGACTTGCCCACCGGGGAGCTGTTTTTT. Translating gives CASSPEDLPTGELFF.

The CDR3 bases are TGTGCCAGCAGCTTAGCAGGGGGCAATGGCTACACCTTC. Translated: CASSLAGGNGYTF. The chain recombines TRBV11-2 with TRBJ1-2, with 8 bases lining up with TRBD1. V lost 1 base, J lost 6 bases, and 1 base stayed unmatched. CDR1 and CDR2 (germline): SGHAT, FQNNGV. The CDR3 totals 13 residues.

This clone was seen only a few times. The chain recombines TRBV29-1 with TRBJ2-2; D is uncertain. Germline values: CDR1 SQVTM, CDR2 ANQGSEA. The ends were cut back, 7 bases at V and 6 bases at J, with 12 bases in the middle. The CDR3 contains 12 residues. CDR3 loop: CSAGVDAGELFF. CDR3 in DNA: TGCAGCGCCGGAGTTGACGCCGGGGAGCTGTTTTTT.

The rearrangement links TRBV20-1 to TRBJ1-1; D is unresolved. This CDR3 contains 9 residues. V shed 1 base and J shed 8 bases, with 2 bases lying between them. Germline V gene sequence: CDR1 DFQATT, CDR2 SNEGSKA (reference sequence). The CDR3 DNA reads as TGCAGTGCTAGAGGCGAAGCTTTCTTT. It yields the protein CSARGEAFF.

This chain connects TRBV10-3 to TRBJ1-6; weak D call: TRBD1 (5 bases). Trimming took off 0 bases at V and 7 bases at J, with 7 bases between the two ends. The CDR3 runs to 14 residues. The germline CDR1 and CDR2 sequences are ENHRY and SYGVKD. CDR3 DNA sequence: TGTGCCATCAGTGAGTCGGGGCTCAATTCACCCCTCCACTTT. It yields the protein CAISESGLNSPLHF.

The chain uses TRBV9 and TRBJ1-2; 7 nucleotides align to TRBD1. Germline V gene sequence: CDR1 SGDLS, CDR2 YYNGEE. V lost 0 bases and J lost 4; bases outside the gene matches: 3. The CDR3 extends over 14 amino acids. Here the CDR3 reads CASSVGGTVYGYTF. In DNA form, the CDR3 reads TGTGCCAGCAGCGTAGGCGGGACAGTCTATGGCTACACCTTC.

The V call is TRBV2, the J call TRBJ2-7, with D possibly TRBD1 on 6 matching bases. CDR1 SNHLY and CDR2 FYNNEI come from the germline V gene. This CDR3 is built from 13 residues. Trimming took 6 bases from V and 11 from J, leaving 20 bases between them. In DNA, the CDR3 is TGTGCCAGCAGGGAACTCTCAGGGGAAGCTAAGTACTTC. Protein: CASRELSGEAKYF.